One sample yielded the 18 T cell receptor beta chains listed below, sequenced in a study of cytomegalovirus exposure and HLA in healthy donors. It was with 60 Vbeta and 13 Jbeta primers that the PCR ran. The method was immunoSEQ multiplex PCR; TCRdb's version includes in-frame clones alone and lacks a portion of them. This sample has some 140,000 clones, with about 84% found just once. Sequencing was carried out using PBMCs. These receptors came from a woman aged 40-49 years in good health and CMV-seropositive.

The chain uses TRBV29-1 and TRBJ1-2; 7 nucleotides line up with TRBD1. The J segment lost 9 bases and the V segment lost 5 bases, leaving 6 bases of the junction unmatched. The CDR3 totals 11 residues. CDR1 is SQVTM and CDR2 is ANQGSEA in the germline V gene. CDR3 DNA: TGCAGCGTTCGCCGGGACAGCCGCTACACCTTC. Its protein product is CSVRRDSRYTF.

V gene TRBV9 combines with J gene TRBJ2-2, with D tentatively TRBD2 (5 bases). The CDR3 runs 16 residues. V was cut by 0 bases and J by 1 base, with 10 bases left in between. The germline gives CDR1 SGDLS, CDR2 YYNGEE. The CDR3 region is CASSVVGGRNTGELFF. CDR3 nucleotides: TGTGCCAGCAGCGTAGTGGGCGGGCGGAACACCGGGGAGCTGTTTTTT.

Remarks on this clone: A junction end diverges from the germline sequence, so it may reflect a read error. The J gene is TRBJ1-3, the V gene TRBV7-9; D remains unclear. CDR3 size: 12 residues. Germline lookup yields CDR1 SEHNR and CDR2 FQNEAQ (reference sequence). For the CDR3, the DNA is TGTTCCAGCGAACCAGTCGGAAACACCATATATTTT. Amino acids: CSSEPVGNTIYF.

The V call is TRBV18, the J call TRBJ2-1, with TRBD1 matching 11 bases. CDR1 and CDR2 (germline): KGHSH, LQKENI. The CDR3 runs 16 residues. Unmatched junction bases numbered 3, after V lost 4 bases and J lost 1 base. The CDR3 protein is CASSLRDRGSYNEQFF. The CDR3, as DNA: TGTGCCAGCTCACTTAGGGACAGGGGGTCCTACAATGAGCAGTTCTTC.

This clone was found a few times. The chain joins TRBV7-2 to TRBJ1-5; no firm D call. The CDR3 has 16 amino acids. Germline V lookup: CDR1 SGHTA, CDR2 FQGNSA. Deletions cut 3 bases from V and 0 bases from J, with 12 bases between. The chain's CDR3 is CASSFLQSYSNQPQHF. In DNA form, the CDR3 reads TGTGCCAGCAGCTTTTTACAGAGTTATAGCAATCAGCCCCAGCATTTT.

This clone was seen only a few times. J is TRBJ1-1 and V is TRBV27, with 7 nucleotides matching TRBD1. The CDR3 consists of 13 residues. With 7 bases clipped from V and 4 bases from J, the junction kept 6 bases outside the gene matches. In germline, CDR1 is MNHEY, CDR2 SMNVEV (reference sequence). The CDR3 nucleotides read TGTGCCAGCACCAGCACAGGGGTCACTGAAGCTTTCTTT. Its translation is CASTSTGVTEAFF.

The chain uses TRBV19 and TRBJ1-2; 11 bases are a match to TRBD1. The CDR3 extends over 16 amino acids. Trimming cost V 1 base and J 6 bases; bases outside gene matches: 7. The germline gives CDR1 LNHDA, CDR2 SQIVND (reference sequence). CDR3 coding DNA: TGTGCCAGTAGTATAGGGACAGGGGGCGGAATGGATGGCTACACCTTC. This translates into CASSIGTGGGMDGYTF.

The J gene is TRBJ2-1, the V gene TRBV11-1, with D possibly being TRBD1 (7 bases). This CDR3 comprises 14 residues. V dropped 0 bases and J dropped 9 bases, with 12 bases sitting between them. From germline, CDR1 is SGHAT and CDR2 FQDESV (reference sequence). CDR3 sequence reads: CASSLAGQGGEQFF. CDR3 in DNA: TGTGCCAGCAGCTTAGCCGGTCAGGGGGGTGAGCAGTTCTTC.

The chain recombines TRBV5-1 with TRBJ2-1, with D perhaps TRBD2 (6 bases). CDR1 is SGHRS, CDR2 YFSETQ, per germline. V lost 6 bases and J 1 base, leaving 17 bases between the germline ends. The CDR3 has 16 amino acids. The CDR3 DNA follows: TGCGCCAGCACCCCTTGGGGGGAAGAATCCTACAATGAGCAGTTCTTC. As protein: CASTPWGEESYNEQFF.

This chain joins TRBV5-1 and TRBJ1-1; TRBD1 agrees at 8 bases. CDR3 length: 18 amino acids. Germline-derived CDR1 and CDR2 are SGHRS and YFSETQ. Unmatched junction bases numbered 16, after V lost 1 base and J lost 5 bases. As DNA, the CDR3 is TGCGCCAGCAGCTTGACCACAGGGGGAACCCTGAAAGAAACTGAAGCTTTCTTT. Translating it yields CASSLTTGGTLKETEAFF.

The gene calls are TRBV7-9 and TRBJ2-6; D unclear. Germline-derived CDR1 and CDR2 are SEHNR and FQNEAQ (reference sequence). The CDR3 runs 14 residues. V was trimmed by 4 bases and J by 0 bases, leaving 4 bases between them. In nucleotides, the CDR3 is TGTGCCAGCAGCTCCCGCTCTGGGGCCAACGTCCTGACTTTC. Encoded protein: CASSSRSGANVLTF.

This clone showed up just a few times. The rearrangement uses TRBV19 and TRBJ1-5, with D perhaps TRBD1 (5 bases). Germline loops: CDR1 LNHDA, CDR2 SQIVND (reference sequence). This CDR3 comprises 15 residues. V dropped 6 bases and J dropped 0 bases, with 12 bases sitting between them. The CDR3 loop reads CASRRGTASNQPQHF. The CDR3 nucleotides read TGTGCCAGTAGGCGGGGGACCGCTAGCAATCAGCCCCAGCATTTT.

The V gene is TRBV30, the J gene TRBJ2-5; 13 positions agree with TRBD2. Germline V gives CDR1 GTSNPN, CDR2 SVGIG (reference sequence). The CDR3 runs 17 residues. J was trimmed by 9 bases and V by 2 bases; bases with no gene match: 15. Written as DNA, the CDR3 is TGTGCCTGGAGTACCGCTCCGGGACTAGCGGGGCCTCTGGCCCAGTACTTC. Translated, it gives CAWSTAPGLAGPLAQYF.

The chain uses TRBV6-1 and TRBJ2-7, with 13 positions matching TRBD2. The CDR3 consists of 17 residues. Germline CDR1 and CDR2: MNHNS and SASEGT. The junction had 14 bases not matched to a gene; V was cut back by 2 bases and J by 10 bases. The DNA of the CDR3 is TGTGCCAGCAGTGAAACAGGGCAGGTGACTAGCGGGAGGCCCCAGTACTTC. This encodes CASSETGQVTSGRPQYF.

The chain recombines TRBV6-5 with TRBJ2-5; 9 bases are shared with TRBD1. The CDR3 has 15 amino acids. Germline trimming cut 7 bases from V and 2 bases from J; bases unmatched to any gene: 8. Germline CDR1 reads MNHEY; CDR2 reads SVGAGI. The CDR3 DNA reads TGTGCCAGCAAAAAGGACAGGGGAAAGCAAGAGACCCAGTACTTC. Encoded protein: CASKKDRGKQETQYF.

The chain uses TRBV6-5 and TRBJ1-1, with D possibly TRBD1 on 5 matching bases. The length of the CDR3 is 14 residues. The ends were cut back, 2 bases at V and 1 base at J, with 8 bases in the middle. Germline values: CDR1 MNHEY, CDR2 SVGAGI. The CDR3 sequence is CASSYGQGNTEAFF. CDR3 DNA: TGTGCCAGCAGTTACGGACAAGGGAACACTGAAGCTTTCTTT.

This chain links TRBV2 with TRBJ2-4; tentative D call: TRBD1 (5 bases). The CDR3 extends over 15 amino acids. Trimming removed 7 bases at V and 0 bases at J, with 13 bases between. The germline gives CDR1 SNHLY, CDR2 FYNNEI. The CDR3 nucleotides are TGTGCCAGCACCCGTGACAGTCTAGCCAAAAACATTCAGTACTTC. It yields the protein CASTRDSLAKNIQYF.

Here the CDR3 reads CASSLVTGTAAVEQYF. The CDR3 DNA sequence: TGTGCCAGCAGCTTAGTGACCGGGACTGCCGCGGTGGAGCAGTACTTC. V gene TRBV7-8 combines with J gene TRBJ2-7, with D possibly being TRBD2 (6 bases). Germline values: CDR1 SGHVS, CDR2 FQNEAQ. The CDR3 covers 16 residues. Trimming left V 1 base short and J 7 bases short, with 20 bases between.